This note documents a single TCR beta chain sequence. This CDR3 spans 16 amino acids. CDR1 and CDR2 from the germline V gene are MNHEY and SVGAGI. J gave up 13 bases and V 4 bases, and 16 bases lay outside the gene matches. This sample was included in a study of CD4 and CD8 cells across lung adenocarcinoma regions. Localized lung adenocarcinoma, a non-small cell lung cancer, affected the donors. TCRdb re-called the PCR reads with MiXCR, one entry per CDR3 protein. The sample shows some 7,000 distinct CDR3 sequences, roughly 54% of them seen only once. This sequence joins TRBV6-5 and TRBJ2-1; 10 bases match TRBD1. The source of this sequence is a male donor with lung adenocarcinoma. The CD4 and CD8 labels of this study may be unreliable. Sample: CD8+ T cells from the center of a lung tumor. The CDR3 here is CASSSAPRDRGRRQFF. The CDR3 DNA reads as TGTGCCAGCAGTTCCGCGCCCCGCGACAGGGGGCGCCGACAGTTCTTC.